These T cell receptor beta chains were read from a single sample in a study of cytomegalovirus exposure and HLA in healthy donors. Method: immunoSEQ multiplex PCR; TCRdb's copy keeps in-frame clones and lacks some. This sample has 110,000 to 150,000 clones, with roughly 62% found just once. The sequencing input was PBMCs. These receptors all stem from a man aged 55 to 70 in good health and CMV-seronegative. The CDR3 runs from the conserved cysteine through the conserved F or W. A D gene is named only where the DNA matches it firmly. Not every row has a clone size; where given, it reads once, few, many or a size class.

clone size,V gene,J gene,D gene,CDR3 protein,CDR3 DNA
.,TRBV27,TRBJ1-3,.,CASSQANGNTIYF,TGTGCCAGCAGTCAGGCCAATGGAAACACCATATATTTT
.,TRBV19,TRBJ1-5,.,CASIGGDGNQPQHF,TGTGCCAGTATTGGGGGCGATGGCAATCAGCCCCAGCATTTT
.,TRBV20-1,TRBJ2-2,.,CSALNTGELFF,TGCAGTGCTCTTAACACCGGGGAGCTGTTTTTT
once,TRBV28,TRBJ1-1,.,CASSSPGGTEAFF,TGTGCCAGCAGTTCCCCCGGGGGCACTGAAGCTTTCTTT
.,TRBV9,TRBJ1-2,TRBD1,CASSFQTGLGSGYTF,TGTGCCAGCAGCTTTCAGACAGGGCTGGGCAGCGGCTACACCTTC
.,TRBV29-1,TRBJ2-7,TRBD1,CSVRDRDSYEQYF,TGCAGCGTCCGGGACAGGGACAGTTACGAGCAGTACTTC
.,TRBV5-1,TRBJ1-2,.,CASSSTGLGYGYTF,TGCGCCAGCAGCTCGACAGGTCTCGGGTATGGCTACACCTTC
.,TRBV2,TRBJ1-2,TRBD1,CASSTGQGTILTF,TGTGCCAGCAGTACCGGACAGGGGACGATACTCACCTTC
.,TRBV11-2,TRBJ2-1,TRBD2,CASSPEAGGYNEQFF,TGTGCCAGCAGCCCGGAAGCGGGAGGCTACAATGAGCAGTTCTTC
.,TRBV5-1,TRBJ2-2,TRBD2,CASSLDPGGPSTGELFF,TGCGCCAGCAGCTTGGACCCGGGAGGACCCAGCACCGGGGAGCTGTTTTTT
once,TRBV25-1,TRBJ2-7,.,CASSEYRGSTGYEQYF,TGTGCCAGCAGTGAATATAGGGGGTCGACAGGCTACGAGCAGTACTTC
few,TRBV5-1,TRBJ1-4,.,CASSPSAGGEKLFF,TGCGCCAGCAGCCCTTCTGCGGGGGGTGAAAAACTGTTTTTT
.,TRBV6-1,TRBJ1-3,TRBD1,CASSDPGQADSGNTIYF,TGTGCCAGCAGTGACCCGGGACAGGCCGATTCTGGAAACACCATATATTTT
.,TRBV4-3,TRBJ2-7,TRBD1,CASSHYRTGPYEQYF,TGCGCCAGCAGCCATTATAGGACAGGGCCCTACGAGCAGTACTTC
.,TRBV30,TRBJ2-2,TRBD2,CAWSKRGLAENTGELFF,TGTGCCTGGAGTAAACGGGGACTAGCGGAGAACACCGGGGAGCTGTTTTTT
.,TRBV5-1,TRBJ2-7,.,CASSFGAGQSYEQYF,TGCGCCAGCAGCTTCGGTGCGGGACAGAGCTACGAGCAGTACTTC
once,TRBV28,TRBJ2-7,TRBD2,CASSFISSGASSYEQYF,TGTGCCAGCAGTTTCATCTCTAGCGGGGCCAGCTCCTACGAGCAGTACTTC
.,TRBV2,TRBJ1-1,TRBD1,CASKVEGTGVAFF,TGTGCCAGCAAGGTTGAAGGGACAGGGGTCGCTTTCTTT
.,TRBV4-2,TRBJ2-7,.,CASSQDQLRTGLAYEQYF,TGTGCCAGCAGCCAAGATCAACTTCGTACGGGACTCGCCTACGAGCAGTACTTC
.,TRBV28,TRBJ2-7,TRBD1,CASSPQQGRYEQYF,TGTGCCAGCAGTCCCCAACAGGGGCGGTACGAGCAGTACTTC
.,TRBV19,TRBJ1-5,.,CASSIEQGRGNQPQHF,TGTGCCAGTAGTATAGAGCAGGGCAGGGGCAATCAGCCCCAGCATTTT
few,TRBV5-1,TRBJ2-7,TRBD2,CASSLGTSGRVYEQYF,TGCGCCAGCAGCTTGGGTACTAGCGGGAGGGTCTACGAGCAGTACTTC
.,TRBV4-3,TRBJ2-1,TRBD2,CASSRLAAYNEQFF,TGCGCCAGCTCCAGACTAGCGGCTTACAATGAGCAGTTCTTC
.,TRBV30,TRBJ2-7,TRBD1,CAWSPGQSSYEQYF,TGTGCCTGGAGCCCGGGACAGAGCTCCTACGAGCAGTACTTC
once,TRBV5-6,TRBJ2-3,.,CASSAPTLVDTQYF,TGTGCCAGCAGCGCCCCCACCCTAGTAGATACGCAGTATTTT
few,TRBV6-5,TRBJ2-2,TRBD2,CASSRGGRVTGELFF,TGTGCCAGCAGTCGGGGGGGCCGGGTCACCGGGGAGCTGTTTTTT
.,TRBV5-4,TRBJ1-4,.,CASSPGISDEKLFF,TGTGCCAGCAGCCCCGGGATATCCGATGAAAAACTGTTTTTT
.,TRBV9,TRBJ2-2,TRBD2,CASTSGPVPNTGELFF,TGTGCCAGCACTAGCGGTCCTGTTCCTAACACCGGGGAGCTGTTTTTT
.,TRBV15,TRBJ1-1,TRBD1,CATSREGGGTEAFF,TGTGCCACCAGCAGAGAAGGGGGCGGGACTGAAGCTTTCTTT
.,TRBV5-1,TRBJ2-5,TRBD2,CASMPGGPEETQYF,TGCGCCAGCATGCCGGGAGGGCCAGAAGAGACCCAGTACTTC
few,TRBV19,TRBJ1-5,.,CASSRLTDNQPQHF,TGTGCCAGTAGTAGACTGACGGACAATCAGCCCCAGCATTTT
few,TRBV30,TRBJ2-3,TRBD2,CAWSKGTSGTGTQYF,TGTGCCTGGAGCAAGGGGACTAGCGGGACTGGTACGCAGTATTTT
once,TRBV27,TRBJ2-7,TRBD1,CASSLDRGRDEQYF,TGTGCCAGCAGTTTGGACAGGGGGCGCGACGAGCAGTACTTC
.,TRBV19,TRBJ2-2,.,CASRRGPGAGELFF,TGTGCCAGTAGGCGGGGCCCCGGAGCCGGGGAGCTGTTTTTT
.,TRBV25-1,TRBJ2-7,TRBD1,CASSEGTGIYEQYF,TGTGCCAGCAGTGAAGGGACAGGGATTTACGAGCAGTACTTC
.,TRBV4-3,TRBJ2-5,.,CASSQELAQAQETQYF,TGCGCCAGCAGCCAAGAGCTAGCTCAGGCCCAAGAGACCCAGTACTTC
few,TRBV5-5,TRBJ2-2,TRBD1,CASSLGPQGARAELFF,TGTGCCAGCAGCTTGGGTCCGCAGGGGGCTCGAGCGGAGCTGTTTTTT
.,TRBV27,TRBJ1-5,TRBD1,CASSARGINQPQHF,TGTGCCAGCAGTGCCAGGGGGATCAATCAGCCCCAGCATTTT
.,TRBV18,TRBJ1-1,.,CASSPTGSGTEAFF,TGTGCCAGCTCACCCACAGGGTCGGGCACTGAAGCTTTCTTT
few,TRBV6-1,TRBJ2-2,TRBD1,CASRLGQGNTGELFF,TGTGCCAGCAGGTTGGGACAGGGAAACACCGGGGAGCTGTTTTTT
.,TRBV27,TRBJ2-7,.,CASSSTIIVAGHPYEQYF,TGTGCCAGCAGCTCCACGATAATAGTGGCGGGCCATCCCTACGAGCAGTACTTC
.,TRBV27,TRBJ2-3,TRBD2,CASTSGGRSGDTQYF,TGTGCCAGCACCAGTGGCGGGAGGAGTGGAGATACGCAGTATTTT
.,TRBV19,TRBJ2-7,TRBD2,CASSSGLGSDEQYF,TGTGCCAGTAGTAGCGGACTAGGTTCTGACGAGCAGTACTTC
.,TRBV19,TRBJ2-3,.,CASSSDSIDTQYF,TGTGCCAGTAGTTCCGATTCTATAGATACGCAGTATTTT
.,TRBV6-1,TRBJ1-5,.,CASADRSNQPQHF,TGTGCCAGTGCTGACAGGAGCAATCAGCCCCAGCATTTT